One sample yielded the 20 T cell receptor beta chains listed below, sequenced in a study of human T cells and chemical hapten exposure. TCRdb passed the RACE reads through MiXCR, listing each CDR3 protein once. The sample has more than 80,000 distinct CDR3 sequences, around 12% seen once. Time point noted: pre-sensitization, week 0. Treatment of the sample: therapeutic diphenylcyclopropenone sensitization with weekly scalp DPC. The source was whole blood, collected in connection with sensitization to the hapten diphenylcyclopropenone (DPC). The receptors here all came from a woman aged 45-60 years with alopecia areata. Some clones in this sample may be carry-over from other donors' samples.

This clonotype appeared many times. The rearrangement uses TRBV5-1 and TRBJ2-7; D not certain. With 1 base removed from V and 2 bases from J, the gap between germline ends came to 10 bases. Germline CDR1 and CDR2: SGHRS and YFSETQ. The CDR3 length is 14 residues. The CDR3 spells CASSLSQTTYEQYF. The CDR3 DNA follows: TGCGCCAGCAGCTTGAGCCAAACCACCTACGAGCAGTACTTC. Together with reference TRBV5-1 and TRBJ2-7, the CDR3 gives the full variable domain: KAGVTQTPRYLIKTRGQQVTLSCSPISGHRSVSWYQQTPGQGLQFLFEYFSETQRNKGNFPGRFSGRQFSNSRSEMNVSTLELGDSALYLCASSLSQTTYEQYFGPGTRLTVT.

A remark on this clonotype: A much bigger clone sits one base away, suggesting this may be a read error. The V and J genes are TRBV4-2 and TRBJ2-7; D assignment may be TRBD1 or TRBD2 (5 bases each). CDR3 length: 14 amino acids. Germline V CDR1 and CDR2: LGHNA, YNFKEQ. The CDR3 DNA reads TGTGCCGGCAGCCAAGACAGCGGAACCTACGAGCAGTACTTC. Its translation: CAGSQDSGTYEQYF.

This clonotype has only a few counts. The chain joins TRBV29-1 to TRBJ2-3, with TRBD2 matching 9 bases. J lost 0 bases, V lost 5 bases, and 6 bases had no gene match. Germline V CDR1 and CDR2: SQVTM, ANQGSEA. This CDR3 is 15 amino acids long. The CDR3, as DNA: TGCAGCGTTTCAGCGGGGGGTCACAGCACAGATACGCAGTATTTT. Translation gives CSVSAGGHSTDTQYF.

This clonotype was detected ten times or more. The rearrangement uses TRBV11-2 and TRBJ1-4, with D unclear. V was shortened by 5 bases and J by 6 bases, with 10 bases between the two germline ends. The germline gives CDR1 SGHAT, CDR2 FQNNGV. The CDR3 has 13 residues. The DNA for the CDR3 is TGTGCCAGCAGCCCCCCAAGATATGAAAAACTGTTTTTT. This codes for CASSPPRYEKLFF.

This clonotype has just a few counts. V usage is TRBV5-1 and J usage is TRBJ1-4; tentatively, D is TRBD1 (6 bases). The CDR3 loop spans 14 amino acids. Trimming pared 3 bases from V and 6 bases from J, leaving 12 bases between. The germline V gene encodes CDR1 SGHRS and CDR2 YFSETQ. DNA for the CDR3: TGCGCCAGCAGCTGGGGGACACCTGATGAAAAACTGTTTTTT. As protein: CASSWGTPDEKLFF.

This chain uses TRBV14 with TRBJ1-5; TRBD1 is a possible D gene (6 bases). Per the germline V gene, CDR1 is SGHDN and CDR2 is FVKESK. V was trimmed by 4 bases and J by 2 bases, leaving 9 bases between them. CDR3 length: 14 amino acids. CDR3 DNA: TGTGCCAGCAGCCCTTCAGGGGGCAATCAGCCCCAGCATTTT. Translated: CASSPSGGNQPQHF.

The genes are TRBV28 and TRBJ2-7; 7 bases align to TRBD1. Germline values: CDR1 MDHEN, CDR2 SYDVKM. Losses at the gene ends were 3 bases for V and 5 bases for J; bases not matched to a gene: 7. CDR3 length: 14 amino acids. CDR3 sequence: CASSFYRGGNEQYF. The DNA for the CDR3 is TGTGCCAGCAGTTTTTACAGGGGTGGGAACGAGCAGTACTTC.

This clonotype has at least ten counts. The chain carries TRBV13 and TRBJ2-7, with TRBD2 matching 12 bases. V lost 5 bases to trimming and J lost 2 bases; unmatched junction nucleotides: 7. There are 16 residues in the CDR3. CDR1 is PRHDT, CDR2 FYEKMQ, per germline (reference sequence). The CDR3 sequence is CASSHRTSGTPYEQYF. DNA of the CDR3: TGTGCCAGCAGCCACCGGACTAGCGGGACTCCCTACGAGCAGTACTTC.

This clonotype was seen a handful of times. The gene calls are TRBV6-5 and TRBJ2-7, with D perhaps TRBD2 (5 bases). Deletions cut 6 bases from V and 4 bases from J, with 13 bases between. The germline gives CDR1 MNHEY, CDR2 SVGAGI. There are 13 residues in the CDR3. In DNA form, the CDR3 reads TGTGCCAGCAGCCGGACCACTAGTTACGAGCAGTACTTC. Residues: CASSRTTSYEQYF.

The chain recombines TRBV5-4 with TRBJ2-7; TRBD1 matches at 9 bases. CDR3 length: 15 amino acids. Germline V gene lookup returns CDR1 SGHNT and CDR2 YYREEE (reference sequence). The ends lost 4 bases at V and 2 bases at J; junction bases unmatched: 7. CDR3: CASSKAGTGTYEQYF. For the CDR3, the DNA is TGTGCCAGCAGCAAAGCCGGGACAGGGACCTACGAGCAGTACTTC.

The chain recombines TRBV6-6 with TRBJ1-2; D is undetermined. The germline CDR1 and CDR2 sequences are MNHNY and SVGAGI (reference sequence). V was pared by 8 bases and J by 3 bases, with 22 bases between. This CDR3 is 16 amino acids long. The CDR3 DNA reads TGTGCCAGCGCAGCCGGGAACCCAAGGAGTGACTATGGCTACACCTTC. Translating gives CASAAGNPRSDYGYTF.

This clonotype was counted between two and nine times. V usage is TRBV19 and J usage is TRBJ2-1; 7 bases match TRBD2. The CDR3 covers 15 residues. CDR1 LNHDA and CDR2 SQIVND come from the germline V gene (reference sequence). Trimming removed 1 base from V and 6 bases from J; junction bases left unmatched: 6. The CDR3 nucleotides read TGTGCCAGTAGTATAGCGGGGGGTGCGGCCAATGAGCAGTTCTTC. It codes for CASSIAGGAANEQFF.

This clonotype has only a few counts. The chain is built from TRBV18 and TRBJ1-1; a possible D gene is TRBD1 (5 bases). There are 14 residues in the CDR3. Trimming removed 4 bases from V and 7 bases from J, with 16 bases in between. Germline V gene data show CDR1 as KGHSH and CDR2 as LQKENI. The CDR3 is CASSLRPPGIEAFF. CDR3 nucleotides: TGTGCCAGCTCACTGAGGCCACCAGGGATTGAAGCTTTCTTT.

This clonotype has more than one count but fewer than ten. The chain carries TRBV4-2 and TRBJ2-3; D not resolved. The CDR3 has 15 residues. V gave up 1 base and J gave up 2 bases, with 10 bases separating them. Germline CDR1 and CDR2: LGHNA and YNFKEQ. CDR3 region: CASSQGSELTDTQYF. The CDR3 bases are TGTGCCAGCAGCCAAGGGTCGGAGCTCACAGATACGCAGTATTTT.

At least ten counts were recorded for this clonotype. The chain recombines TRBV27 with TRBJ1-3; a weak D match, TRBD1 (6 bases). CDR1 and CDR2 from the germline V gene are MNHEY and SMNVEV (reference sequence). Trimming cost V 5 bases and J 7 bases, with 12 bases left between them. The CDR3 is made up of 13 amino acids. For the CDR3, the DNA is TGTGCCAGCAGTCGACAGGTCGGCAACACCATATATTTT. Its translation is CASSRQVGNTIYF.

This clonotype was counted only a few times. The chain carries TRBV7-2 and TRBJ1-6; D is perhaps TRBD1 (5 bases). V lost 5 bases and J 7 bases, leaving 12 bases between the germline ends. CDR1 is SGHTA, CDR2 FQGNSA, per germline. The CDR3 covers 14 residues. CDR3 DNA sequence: TGTGCCAGCAGCCGTGGACATCTCAATTCACCCCTCCACTTT. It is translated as CASSRGHLNSPLHF.

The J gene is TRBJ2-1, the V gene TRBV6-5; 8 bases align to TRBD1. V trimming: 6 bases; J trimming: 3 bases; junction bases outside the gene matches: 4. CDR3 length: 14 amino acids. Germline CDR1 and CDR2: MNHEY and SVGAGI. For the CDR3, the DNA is TGTGCCAGCAGAGGACAGGGCCACTACAATGAGCAGTTCTTC. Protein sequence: CASRGQGHYNEQFF.

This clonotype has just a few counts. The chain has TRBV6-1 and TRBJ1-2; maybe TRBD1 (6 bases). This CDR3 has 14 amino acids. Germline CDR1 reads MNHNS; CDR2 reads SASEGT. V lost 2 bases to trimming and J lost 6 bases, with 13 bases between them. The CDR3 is CASSERQVSNGYTF. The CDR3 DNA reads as TGTGCCAGCAGTGAACGACAGGTGTCCAATGGCTACACCTTC.

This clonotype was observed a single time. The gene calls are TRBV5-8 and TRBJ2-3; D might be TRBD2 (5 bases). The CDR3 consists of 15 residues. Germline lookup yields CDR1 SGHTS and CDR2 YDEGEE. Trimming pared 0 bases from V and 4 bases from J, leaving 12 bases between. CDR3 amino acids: CASSLGDTRADTQYF. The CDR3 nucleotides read TGTGCCAGCAGCTTGGGGGATACTAGAGCAGATACGCAGTATTTT.

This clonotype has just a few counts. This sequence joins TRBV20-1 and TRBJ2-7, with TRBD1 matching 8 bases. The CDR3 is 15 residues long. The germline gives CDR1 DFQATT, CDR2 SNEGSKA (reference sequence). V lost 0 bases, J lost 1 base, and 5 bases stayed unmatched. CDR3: CSARDRQGISYEQYF. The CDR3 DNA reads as TGCAGTGCTAGAGATCGACAGGGGATTTCCTACGAGCAGTACTTC.